The 12 T cell receptor beta chains below were found in one sample sequenced in a study of PD-L1 blockade in urothelial cancer. The time point is: pretreatment peripheral blood. Libraries were prepared by immunoSEQ multiplex PCR; TCRdb keeps only in-frame clonotypes and omits some of them. The repertoire holds some 45,000 clones, with nearly 90% as singletons. The material sequenced was PBMCs, taken around atezolizumab (anti-PD-L1) treatment. The receptors come from a donor over 35 with urothelial cancer.

This CDR3 reads CASSPTGTGVGYEQYF. The CDR3 DNA is TGTGCCAGCAGCCCAACCGGGACAGGGGTAGGGTACGAGCAGTACTTC. The chain combines TRBV7-2 with TRBJ2-7, with 10 bases lining up with TRBD1. CDR3 size: 16 residues. After removal of 5 bases from V and 4 bases from J, the junction contained 11 bases not matched to a gene. Per germline, CDR1 SGHTA and CDR2 FQGNSA.

V is TRBV18 and J is TRBJ1-3, with D tentatively TRBD1 (5 bases). Trimming left V 2 bases short and J 3 bases short, with 11 bases between. The germline CDR1 and CDR2 sequences are KGHSH and LQKENI. The CDR3 extends over 15 amino acids. The CDR3 nucleotides read TGTGCCAGCTCACCAGGGGGGACGTATGGAAACACCATATATTTT. It codes for CASSPGGTYGNTIYF.

J is TRBJ1-2 and V is TRBV15; D may be TRBD1 (6 bases). Germline assignment: CDR1 LNHNV and CDR2 YYDKDF (reference sequence). The CDR3 loop spans 15 amino acids. V lost 5 bases and J 2 bases, leaving 15 bases between the germline ends. This CDR3 is CATSLVDSLNYGYTF. In nucleotides, the CDR3 is TGTGCCACCAGCTTAGTGGACAGCCTGAACTATGGCTACACCTTC. Full variable domain (outside the CDR3, taken from reference TRBV15 and TRBJ1-2): DAMVIQNPRYQVTQFGKPVTLSCSQTLNHNVMYWYQQKSSQAPKLLFHYYDKDFNNEADTPDNFQSRRPNTSFCFLDIRSPGLGDTAMYLCATSLVDSLNYGYTFGSGTRLTVV.

The count of this clone is one. V gene TRBV15 combines with J gene TRBJ2-2; 16 positions match TRBD2. Germline V gene sequence: CDR1 LNHNV, CDR2 YYDKDF (reference sequence). The CDR3 is 17 residues long. V lost 4 bases, J lost 7 bases, and 6 bases stayed unmatched. DNA for the CDR3: TGTGCCACCAGCAAGGGACTAGCGGGAGGGCCAGGCGGGGAGCTGTTTTTT. The encoded protein is CATSKGLAGGPGGELFF. The full variable domain, its missing parts supplied by reference TRBV15 and TRBJ2-2, is DAMVIQNPRYQVTQFGKPVTLSCSQTLNHNVMYWYQQKSSQAPKLLFHYYDKDFNNEADTPDNFQSRRPNTSFCFLDIRSPGLGDTAMYLCATSKGLAGGPGGELFFGEGSRLTVL.

This chain links TRBV5-1 with TRBJ1-5, with TRBD1 matching 9 bases. The germline gives CDR1 SGHRS, CDR2 YFSETQ. The junction had 2 bases not matched to a gene; V was cut back by 0 bases and J by 4 bases. CDR3 length: 15 residues. The CDR3 DNA reads TGCGCCAGCAGCTTGGCCGGGACAGGGAATCAGCCCCAGCATTTT. Protein product: CASSLAGTGNQPQHF.

The V and J genes are TRBV28 and TRBJ2-7; 12 bases are a match to TRBD1. The CDR3 totals 16 residues. Trimming took 4 bases from V and 3 from J; bases not matched to a gene: 7. Germline lookup yields CDR1 MDHEN and CDR2 SYDVKM. CDR3 protein: CASSYPGQGAHYEQYF. CDR3 in DNA: TGTGCCAGCAGTTACCCGGGACAGGGGGCCCACTACGAGCAGTACTTC.

CDR3 bases: TGTGCCAGCAGCCCCAGGGGAGCGTCGAGCTCCTACGAGCAGTACTTC. Translated: CASSPRGASSSYEQYF. The rearrangement links TRBV7-6 to TRBJ2-7; TRBD1 might be the D (6 bases). Germline V CDR1 and CDR2: SGHVS, FNYEAQ. Trimming left V 5 bases short and J 0 bases short, with 17 bases between. CDR3 length: 16 residues.

The CDR3: CASSQEAISTDTQYF. The CDR3 region has the DNA TGTGCCAGCAGCCAAGAGGCCATTAGCACAGATACGCAGTATTTT. The rearrangement links TRBV7-2 to TRBJ2-3; unclear D gene. Germline-derived CDR1 and CDR2 are SGHTA and FQGNSA. V lost 5 bases to trimming and J lost 0 bases, with 12 bases between them. This CDR3 is built from 15 residues. The full variable domain, completed using reference TRBV7-2 and TRBJ2-3, is GAGVSQSPSNKVTEKGKDVELRCDPISGHTALYWYRQSLGQGLEFLIYFQGNSAPDKSGLPSDRFSAERTGGSVSTLTIQRTQQEDSAVYLCASSQEAISTDTQYFGPGTRLTVL.

This sequence joins TRBV7-3 and TRBJ2-1; D is perhaps TRBD2 (5 bases). V was clipped by 1 base and J by 6 bases, with 10 bases between them. CDR1 is SGHTA and CDR2 is FQGTGA in the germline V gene. The CDR3 length is 14 residues. The CDR3 DNA reads as TGTGCCAGCAGCTTAATTTCCCGGGGCAATGAGCAGTTCTTC. The encoded protein is CASSLISRGNEQFF. Using reference TRBV7-3 and TRBJ2-1 for the parts outside the CDR3, the full variable domain is GAGVSQTPSNKVTEKGKYVELRCDPISGHTALYWYRQSLGQGPEFLIYFQGTGAADDSGLPNDRFFAVRPEGSVSTLKIQRTERGDSAVYLCASSLISRGNEQFFGPGTRLTVL.

V usage is TRBV19 and J usage is TRBJ2-7; 8 positions match TRBD2. This CDR3 has 12 residues. Germline loops: CDR1 LNHDA, CDR2 SQIVND (reference sequence). The V segment lost 7 bases and the J segment 9 bases; nucleotides outside the gene matches: 8. This CDR3 reads CASKPSGGAQYF. The CDR3 region has the DNA TGTGCCAGTAAACCCTCCGGGGGGGCGCAGTACTTC.

CDR3 amino acids: CASSLDLDRDDYTF. The DNA for the CDR3 is TGTGCCAGCAGCTTAGATTTGGACAGGGATGACTACACCTTC. The chain combines TRBV11-3 with TRBJ1-2, with 8 bases identical to TRBD1. The trim removed 0 bases at V and 10 bases at J, leaving 7 bases unmatched. Per germline, CDR1 SGHNT and CDR2 YENEEA. The length of the CDR3 is 14 residues.

The rearrangement joins TRBV19 to TRBJ2-3, with unresolved D. Germline V gene sequence: CDR1 LNHDA, CDR2 SQIVND (reference sequence). V lost 6 bases and J lost 4, with 11 bases in between. The CDR3 runs to 13 residues. The CDR3 nucleotides are TGTGCCAGTAGGAGAGGTCGGGCAGATACGCAGTATTTT. Protein: CASRRGRADTQYF.